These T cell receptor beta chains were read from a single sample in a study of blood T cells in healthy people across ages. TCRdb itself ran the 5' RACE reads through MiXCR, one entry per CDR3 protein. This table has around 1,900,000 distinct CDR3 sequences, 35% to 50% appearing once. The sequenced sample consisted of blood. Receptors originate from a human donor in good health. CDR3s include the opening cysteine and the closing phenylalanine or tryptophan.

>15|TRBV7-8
CASSPNSGGGYGYTF
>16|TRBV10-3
CVISESNTGRTYEQYF
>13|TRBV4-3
CASSQGLVTGQYF
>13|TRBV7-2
CASSLRRGGEQYF
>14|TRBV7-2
CASSFRTGDYGYTF
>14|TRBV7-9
CASSPVESYNEQFF
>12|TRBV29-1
CSAGTAKNIQYF
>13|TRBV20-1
CSARRGTRDEQFF
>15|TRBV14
CASSGRTSAGETQYF
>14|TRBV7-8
CASSARDRGNEQFF
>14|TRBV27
CASRMRQSNSPLHF
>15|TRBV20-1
CSARRGLAPYNEQFF
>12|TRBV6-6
CASSLGQDLAFF
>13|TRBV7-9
CASSPTSTYEQYF
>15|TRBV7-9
CANRPQSVPPGEQFF
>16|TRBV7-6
CASSFQPPSSYNEQFF
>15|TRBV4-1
CASSQPTGSSYEQYF
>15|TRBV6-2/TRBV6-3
CASGQTSGGAGTQYF
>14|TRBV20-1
CSAVTSGGSNEQYF
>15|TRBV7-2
CASSPEWQTKETQYF
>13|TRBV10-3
CAISGTPYNEQFF
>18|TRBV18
CASSPIPGSRTLNQPQHF
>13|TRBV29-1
CSVEQGSSYEQYF
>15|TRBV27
CASSLNGGQNTEAFF
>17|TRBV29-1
CSVTGTGGAGFYYGYTF
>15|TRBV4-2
CASSQELTSFNEQYF
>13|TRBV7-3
CASSLTTGGQAFF
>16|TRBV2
CASSYPRDLDTDTQYF
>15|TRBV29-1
CSARNPGDGNTEAFF
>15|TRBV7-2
CASSTSGVNHNEQFF
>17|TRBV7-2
CASSFDRAVSANYGYTF
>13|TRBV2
CASSVLAGVEQYF
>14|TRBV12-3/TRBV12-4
CASSLNSWGSPQHF
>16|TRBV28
CASSSLVTGGSYEQYF
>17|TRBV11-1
CASSYPLDSTSLETQYF
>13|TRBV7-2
CASSPGTSREQYF
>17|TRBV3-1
CASSPYTGTGHQETQYF
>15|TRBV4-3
CASSQDWGGHNEQFF
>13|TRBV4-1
CASNSGGVSEAFF
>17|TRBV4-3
CASSQDLGGGLTGELFF
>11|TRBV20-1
CSAREARKAFF
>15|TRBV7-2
CASSGTSGASYEQYF
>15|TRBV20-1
CSARGSGGVYNGQFF
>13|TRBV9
CASSVGGEDTQYF
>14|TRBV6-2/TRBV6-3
CASSYSVVPGEQYF
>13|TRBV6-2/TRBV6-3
CASRYTQGYEQYF
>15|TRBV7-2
CASSFLVGSGNTIYF
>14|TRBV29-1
CSVSTGVANYGYTF
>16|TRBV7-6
CASSLGLAGEGDTQYF
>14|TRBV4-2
CAGSQDRGSHEQYF
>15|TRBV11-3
CASSFSTGRTYEQYF
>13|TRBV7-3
CASSQNTRTSQFF
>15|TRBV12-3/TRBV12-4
CASSFGESGANVLTF
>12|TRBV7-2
CASGHREGEQFF